Described below is a single T cell receptor (beta chain) sequence and its context. Its target is not known. Germline and junction disagree at one end, which may indicate a read error. Distinct nucleotide sequences in the sample also encode this CDR3. Vbeta (60) and Jbeta (13) primers were used in the PCR. Sequenced by immunoSEQ multiplex PCR; TCRdb stores in-frame clones only, minus some. The repertoire includes some 63,000 clones, roughly 80% of them detected once, and approximately 3.5% sits in the top ten. The sample belongs to a study of cytomegalovirus exposure and HLA in healthy donors. Germline-derived CDR1 and CDR2 are SGDLS and YYNGEE. This CDR3 is built from 13 residues. Study-level points and caveats: Among TCR sequences, most were rare, though some public TCRs appeared in many donors. There was a cluster of highly shared sequence variants that was likely a sequencing artifact.

The V and J genes are TRBV9 and TRBJ1-4; D is ambiguous. Input material: PBMCs. The clonotype comes from a woman aged 40 to 50 in good health and CMV-seronegative. CDR3 bases: TGTGCTAGCAGCGTCAGCGGTAATGAAAAACTGTTTTTT. This gives the protein CASSVSGNEKLFF. Variable domain in full (rest from reference TRBV9 and TRBJ1-4): DSGVTQTPKHLITATGQRVTLRCSPRSGDLSVYWYQQSLDQGLQFLIQYYNGEERAKGNILERFSAQQFPDLHSELNLSSLELGDSALYFCASSVSGNEKLFFGSGTQLSVL.